The 26 T cell receptor beta chains reported below all come from one sample, sequenced in a study of graft-versus-host responses after intestinal transplantation. The repertoire was sequenced with immunoSEQ multiplex PCR; TCRdb's copy has only in-frame clones and lacks some. The sample includes tens of thousands of clones, around 96% of them seen just once. What these receptors recognize is not known. The source was unstimulated CD8+ T cells sorted from spleen or lymph node cells, collected before transplant. These receptors were taken from a human donor who was the organ donor for an intestinal transplant.

The V call is TRBV5-4, the J call TRBJ1-1, with 9 bases aligning to TRBD1. J was trimmed by 3 bases and V by 6 bases; bases with no gene match: 6. This CDR3 contains 14 residues. The V gene's germline CDR1 is SGHNT and CDR2 YYREEE (reference sequence). The CDR3 is CASTKGDRDTEAFF. DNA for the CDR3: TGTGCCAGCACCAAAGGGGACAGGGACACTGAAGCTTTCTTT.

The chain has TRBV4-1 and TRBJ1-1, with 8 bases identical to TRBD1. The germline gives CDR1 MGHRA, CDR2 YSYEKL. V shed 1 base, J shed 1 base, and the junction held 5 bases outside the gene matches. There are 16 residues in the CDR3. CDR3 loop: CASSQVLGQGNTEAFF. Written as DNA, the CDR3 is TGCGCCAGCAGCCAAGTCCTAGGACAGGGGAACACTGAAGCTTTCTTT.

The rearrangement uses TRBV2 and TRBJ2-7; a weak D match, TRBD2 (5 bases). CDR1 SNHLY and CDR2 FYNNEI come from the germline V gene. V was pared by 10 bases and J by 0 bases, with 10 bases between. The CDR3 totals 12 residues. CDR3 amino acids: CAISRGSYEQYF. Here the CDR3 DNA reads TGTGCCATCTCCCGGGGCTCCTACGAGCAGTACTTC.

This clone was seen only once. This sequence joins TRBV9 and TRBJ1-1, with a tentative D call TRBD1 (6 bases). Germline V CDR1 and CDR2: SGDLS, YYNGEE. V was pared by 4 bases and J by 2 bases, with 21 bases between. The CDR3 is 17 amino acids. CDR3 coding DNA: TGTGCCAGCAGCCCGAACCTTGGGGGCTTCAGAAACACTGAAGCTTTCTTT. This translates into CASSPNLGGFRNTEAFF.

This chain joins TRBV27 and TRBJ1-5; D remains unclear. The CDR3 totals 17 residues. Looked up from germline, CDR1 is MNHEY and CDR2 is SMNVEV (reference sequence). Trimming left V 5 bases short and J 0 bases short, with 17 bases between. The CDR3 sequence: CASSPGAGLYSNQPQHF. CDR3 DNA sequence: TGTGCCAGCAGTCCCGGCGCAGGCCTCTATAGCAATCAGCCCCAGCATTTT.

The CDR3 protein is CASSFSGSGANVLTF. The CDR3 nucleotides read TGTGCCAGCAGTTTCTCGGGGTCCGGGGCCAACGTCCTGACTTTC. The chain uses TRBV27 and TRBJ2-6; weak D call: TRBD2 (5 bases). The CDR3 runs to 15 residues. V dropped 3 bases and J dropped 4 bases, with 10 bases sitting between them. From germline, CDR1 is MNHEY and CDR2 SMNVEV (reference sequence). The variable domain in full, with the rest retrieved from reference TRBV27 and TRBJ2-6, is EAQVTQNPRYLITVTGKKLTVTCSQNMNHEYMSWYRQDPGLGLRQIYYSMNVEVTDKGDVPEGYKVSRKEKRNFPLILESPSPNQTSLYFCASSFSGSGANVLTFGAGSRLTVL.

The chain employs TRBV6-5 and TRBJ1-1; TRBD1 agrees at 8 bases. CDR3 size: 14 residues. J gave up 5 bases and V 6 bases, and 8 bases lay outside the gene matches. Per the germline V gene, CDR1 is MNHEY and CDR2 is SVGAGI. The CDR3 sequence: CASRTGQGKTEAFF. Written as DNA, the CDR3 is TGTGCCAGCAGAACCGGACAGGGTAAAACTGAAGCTTTCTTT.

The chain employs TRBV4-1 and TRBJ2-5, with a weak D call TRBD2 (5 bases). The V gene's germline CDR1 is MGHRA and CDR2 YSYEKL. The V gene lost 4 bases and the J gene lost 2 bases, with 8 bases spanning the gap. The CDR3 contains 13 residues. The CDR3 is CASSPPGQETQYF. The CDR3 DNA reads as TGCGCCAGCAGCCCTCCGGGGCAAGAGACCCAGTACTTC.

This clone appeared a single time. The chain couples TRBV6-5 to TRBJ1-6; 8 bases are a match to TRBD1. CDR1 is MNHEY, CDR2 SVGAGI, per germline. The CDR3 covers 15 residues. The trim removed 5 bases at V and 9 bases at J, leaving 9 bases unmatched. The CDR3 region is CASSKSDRDVSPLHF. The CDR3 nucleotides read TGTGCCAGCAGTAAATCGGACAGGGACGTTTCACCCCTCCACTTT.

The chain joins TRBV25-1 to TRBJ1-2; D uncertain. CDR3 size: 17 residues. The germline V and J ends were trimmed by 5 bases and 5 bases, with 24 bases remaining between them. Germline V gives CDR1 MGHDK, CDR2 SYGVNS. The CDR3 is CASSIYIRTLIRYGYTF. DNA for the CDR3: TGTGCCAGCAGTATATACATACGGACCCTCATAAGATATGGCTACACCTTC.

J is TRBJ2-7 and V is TRBV30; D remains ambiguous. Germline V CDR1 and CDR2: GTSNPN, SVGIG (reference sequence). V shed 3 bases and J shed 6 bases, with 9 bases lying between them. The CDR3 has 11 residues. This chain's CDR3 is CAWSPSVEQYF. The CDR3 DNA sequence: TGTGCCTGGAGCCCCTCGGTCGAGCAGTACTTC. The full variable domain, its missing parts supplied by reference TRBV30 and TRBJ2-7, is SQTIHQWPATLVQPVGSPLSLECTVEGTSNPNLYWYRQAAGRGLQLLFYSVGIGQISSEVPQNLSASRPQDRQFILSSKKLLLSDSGFYLCAWSPSVEQYFGPGTRLTVT.

The V gene is TRBV4-3, the J gene TRBJ2-7, with TRBD1 identical over 7 bases. The germline CDR1 and CDR2 sequences are LGHNA and YSLEER. The CDR3 totals 17 residues. V shed 1 base, J shed 3 bases, and the junction held 12 bases outside the gene matches. DNA for the CDR3: TGCGCCAGCAGCCAAGCCCTAACAGGGGCCGGTGACTACGAGCAGTACTTC. This gives the protein CASSQALTGAGDYEQYF.

The chain uses TRBV28 and TRBJ1-2; D not resolved. Trimming removed 1 base from V and 2 bases from J, with 11 bases in between. The germline V gene encodes CDR1 MDHEN and CDR2 SYDVKM. The CDR3 is 15 amino acids. The CDR3 bases are TGTGCCAGCAGTTTATCCTCCGGGTCCAACTATGGCTACACCTTC. As protein: CASSLSSGSNYGYTF.

The rearrangement joins TRBV11-2 to TRBJ1-2, with 9 bases that match TRBD1. The junction had 11 bases not matched to a gene; V was cut back by 8 bases and J by 1 base. This CDR3 region has 16 residues. Germline CDR1 is SGHAT and CDR2 is FQNNGV. As DNA, the CDR3 is TGTGCCAGCTCTCCTCACAGGGGGCCTTTTAACTATGGCTACACCTTC. Translating gives CASSPHRGPFNYGYTF.

A few counts support this clone. This chain joins TRBV7-9 and TRBJ2-3, with 13 bases lining up with TRBD2. CDR1 is SEHNR and CDR2 is FQNEAQ in the germline V gene (reference sequence). This CDR3 region has 14 residues. V dropped 6 bases and J dropped 9; count of bases not matched to a gene: 6. In DNA form, the CDR3 reads TGTGCCAGCAGTCCAGGACTAGCGGGGGAGACGCAGTATTTT. This sequence encodes CASSPGLAGETQYF.

The chain is built from TRBV7-9 and TRBJ1-2, with a weak D call TRBD1 (5 bases). Germline-derived CDR1 and CDR2 are SEHNR and FQNEAQ (reference sequence). The CDR3 extends over 12 amino acids. Trimming shortened V by 5 bases and J by 5 bases, and 9 bases separated the two germline ends. CDR3 residues: CASSDGAYGYTF. DNA of the CDR3: TGTGCCAGCAGCGACGGGGCTTATGGCTACACCTTC.

Written as DNA, the CDR3 is TGTGCCAGCACTGATGACGGGACAGATACGCAGTATTTT. Amino acids: CASTDDGTDTQYF. The rearrangement links TRBV27 to TRBJ2-3; D is undetermined. Germline assignment: CDR1 MNHEY and CDR2 SMNVEV (reference sequence). V was cut by 7 bases and J by 3 bases, with 11 bases left in between. This CDR3 comprises 13 residues.

The genes are TRBV5-4 and TRBJ1-1; D remains ambiguous. The CDR3 is 14 residues long. Germline V gene data show CDR1 as SGHNT and CDR2 as YYREEE (reference sequence). V was shortened by 1 base and J by 2 bases, with 9 bases between the two germline ends. The CDR3 DNA is TGTGCCAGCAGCTTGACACCAATAAACACTGAAGCTTTCTTT. It encodes CASSLTPINTEAFF.

V and J are TRBV27 and TRBJ1-5; D remains unclear. The CDR3 totals 15 residues. The ends were cut back, 5 bases at V and 0 bases at J, with 11 bases in the middle. CDR1 and CDR2 from the germline V gene are MNHEY and SMNVEV (reference sequence). In nucleotides, the CDR3 is TGTGCCAGCAGTCTTACCACAGATAGCAATCAGCCCCAGCATTTT. Translated: CASSLTTDSNQPQHF.

The V call is TRBV27, the J call TRBJ1-1; no definite D call. Germline CDR1 is MNHEY and CDR2 is SMNVEV (reference sequence). This CDR3 comprises 11 residues. V shed 8 bases and J shed 1 base, with 5 bases lying between them. CDR3 loop: CASYRNTEAFF. The CDR3 nucleotides are TGTGCCAGCTACCGGAACACTGAAGCTTTCTTT.

V usage is TRBV4-1 and J usage is TRBJ2-7; 9 nucleotides match TRBD2. The V and J ends lost 0 bases and 4 bases, in that order; junction bases with no gene match: 4. This CDR3 has 15 residues. Per germline, CDR1 MGHRA and CDR2 YSYEKL. CDR3 sequence: CASSQDWTSEYEQYF. CDR3 in DNA: TGCGCCAGCAGCCAAGACTGGACTAGCGAGTACGAGCAGTACTTC.

V usage is TRBV13 and J usage is TRBJ2-7, with D unresolved. The CDR3 has 15 amino acids. Trimming removed 3 bases at V and 2 bases at J, with 14 bases between. Per germline, CDR1 PRHDT and CDR2 FYEKMQ (reference sequence). The CDR3 DNA is TGTGCCAGCAGCTTCGGTTCGGCGACCACCTACGAGCAGTACTTC. It yields the protein CASSFGSATTYEQYF. The full variable domain, with the rest looked up from reference TRBV13 and TRBJ2-7, is AAGVIQSPRHLIKEKRETATLKCYPIPRHDTVYWYQQGPGQDPQFLISFYEKMQSDKGSIPDRFSAQQFSDYHSELNMSSLELGDSALYFCASSFGSATTYEQYFGPGTRLTVT.

DNA of the CDR3: TGCAGCGTTGGTGTTAGCGGGGGGTTCCAAGAGACCCAGTACTTC. This encodes CSVGVSGGFQETQYF. The chain employs TRBV29-1 and TRBJ2-5; TRBD2 matches at 10 bases. Germline V gene data show CDR1 as SQVTM and CDR2 as ANQGSEA. The V gene end was trimmed by 4 bases and the J gene end by 1 base; junction bases not matched to a gene: 6. The CDR3 spans 15 residues.

The CDR3 loop reads CASSHVSRDLSDTQYF. The CDR3 coding sequence is TGCGCCAGCAGCCACGTTAGCCGGGACCTTTCAGATACGCAGTATTTT. The rearrangement joins TRBV4-1 to TRBJ2-3; D may be TRBD1 or TRBD2 (5 bases each). Trimming took off 3 bases at V and 4 bases at J, with 17 bases between the two ends. The germline CDR1 and CDR2 sequences are MGHRA and YSYEKL. This CDR3 has 16 amino acids.

The V gene is TRBV19, the J gene TRBJ1-1; tentative D call: TRBD1 (5 bases). This CDR3 contains 15 residues. Germline V gives CDR1 LNHDA, CDR2 SQIVND (reference sequence). Trimming took off 3 bases at V and 1 base at J, with 12 bases between the two ends. The CDR3 region has the DNA TGTGCCAGTAGTATCGGGACTGCTACGAACACTGAAGCTTTCTTT. This encodes CASSIGTATNTEAFF.

The chain couples TRBV27 to TRBJ2-7; 7 positions match TRBD1. The CDR3 loop spans 15 amino acids. The V and J ends lost 6 bases and 0 bases, in that order; junction bases with no gene match: 8. Per the germline V gene, CDR1 is MNHEY and CDR2 is SMNVEV (reference sequence). The chain's CDR3 is CASSLTGASSYEQYF. For the CDR3, the DNA is TGTGCCAGCAGCCTAACAGGGGCCAGCTCCTACGAGCAGTACTTC.